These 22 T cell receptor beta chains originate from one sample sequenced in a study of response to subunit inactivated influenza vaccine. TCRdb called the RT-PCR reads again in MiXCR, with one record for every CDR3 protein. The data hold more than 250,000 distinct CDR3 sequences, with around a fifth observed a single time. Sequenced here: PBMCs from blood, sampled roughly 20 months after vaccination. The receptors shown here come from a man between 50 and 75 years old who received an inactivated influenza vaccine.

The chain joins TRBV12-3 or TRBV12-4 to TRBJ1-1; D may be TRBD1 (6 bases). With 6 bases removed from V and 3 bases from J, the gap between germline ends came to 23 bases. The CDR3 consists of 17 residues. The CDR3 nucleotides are TGTGCCAGCAGCCCGGCAGGACAGCGATTCATCCACACTGAAGCTTTCTTT. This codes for CASSPAGQRFIHTEAFF.

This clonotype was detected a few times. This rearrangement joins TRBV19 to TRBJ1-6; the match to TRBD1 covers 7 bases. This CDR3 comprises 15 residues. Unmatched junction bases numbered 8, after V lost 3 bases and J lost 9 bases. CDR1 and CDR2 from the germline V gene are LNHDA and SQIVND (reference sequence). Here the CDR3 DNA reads TGTGCCAGTAGTATGACAGGGTTGAGGATTTCACCCCTCCACTTT. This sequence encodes CASSMTGLRISPLHF.

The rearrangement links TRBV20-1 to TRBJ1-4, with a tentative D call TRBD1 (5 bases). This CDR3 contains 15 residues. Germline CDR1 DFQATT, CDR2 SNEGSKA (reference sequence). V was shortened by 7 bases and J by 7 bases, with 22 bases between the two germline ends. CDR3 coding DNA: TGCAGTGTTTCGACCTCTTGGGGGTATGGTGAAAAACTGTTTTTT. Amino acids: CSVSTSWGYGEKLFF.

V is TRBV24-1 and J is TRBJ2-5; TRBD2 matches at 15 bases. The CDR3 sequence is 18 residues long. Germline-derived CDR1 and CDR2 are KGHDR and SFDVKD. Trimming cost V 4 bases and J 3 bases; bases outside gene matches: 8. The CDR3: CATSDRAGTSGGKETQYF. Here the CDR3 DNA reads TGTGCCACCAGTGACCGAGCCGGGACTAGCGGGGGGAAAGAGACCCAGTACTTC.

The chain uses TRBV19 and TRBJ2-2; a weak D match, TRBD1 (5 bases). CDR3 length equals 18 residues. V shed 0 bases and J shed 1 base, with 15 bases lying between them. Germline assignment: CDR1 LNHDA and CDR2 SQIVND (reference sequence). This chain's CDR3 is CASSIDFIRDGNTGELFF. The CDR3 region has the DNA TGTGCCAGTAGTATAGATTTCATCAGGGATGGGAACACCGGGGAGCTGTTTTTT.

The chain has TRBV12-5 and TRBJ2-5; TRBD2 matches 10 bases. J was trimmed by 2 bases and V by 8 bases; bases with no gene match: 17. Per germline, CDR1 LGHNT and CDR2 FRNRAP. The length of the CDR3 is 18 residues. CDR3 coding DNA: TGTGCTAGTCCTCTACCGACTGGGACTAGCGCCCTTCAAGAGACCCAGTACTTC. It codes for CASPLPTGTSALQETQYF. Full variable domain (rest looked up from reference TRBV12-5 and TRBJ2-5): DARVTQTPRHKVTEMGQEVTMRCQPILGHNTVFWYRQTMMQGLELLAYFRNRAPLDDSGMPKDRFSAEMPDATLATLKIQPSEPRDSAVYFCASPLPTGTSALQETQYFGPGTRLLVL.

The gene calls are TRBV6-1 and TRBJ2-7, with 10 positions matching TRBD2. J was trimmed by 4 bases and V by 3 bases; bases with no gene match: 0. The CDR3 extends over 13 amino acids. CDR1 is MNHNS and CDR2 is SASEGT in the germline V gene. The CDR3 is CASSETSGYEQYF. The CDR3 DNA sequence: TGTGCCAGCAGTGAGACTAGCGGGTACGAGCAGTACTTC.

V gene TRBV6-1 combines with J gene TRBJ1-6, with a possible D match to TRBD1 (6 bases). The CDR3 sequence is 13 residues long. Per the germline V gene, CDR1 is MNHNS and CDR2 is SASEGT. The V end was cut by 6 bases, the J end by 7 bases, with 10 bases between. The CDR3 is CASSDRNNSPLHF. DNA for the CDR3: TGTGCCAGCAGCGACAGGAACAATTCACCCCTCCACTTT.

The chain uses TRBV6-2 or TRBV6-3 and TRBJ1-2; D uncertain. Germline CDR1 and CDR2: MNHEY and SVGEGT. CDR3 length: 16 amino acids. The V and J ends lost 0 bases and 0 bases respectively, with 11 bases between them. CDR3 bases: TGTGCCAGCAGTTACTCGAAAGGGCAGACTAACTATGGCTACACCTTC. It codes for CASSYSKGQTNYGYTF.

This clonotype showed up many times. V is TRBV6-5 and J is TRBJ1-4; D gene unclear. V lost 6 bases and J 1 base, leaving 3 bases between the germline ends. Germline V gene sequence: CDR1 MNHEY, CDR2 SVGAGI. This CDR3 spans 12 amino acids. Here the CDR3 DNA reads TGTGCCAGCAGGGGAACTAATGAAAAACTGTTTTTT. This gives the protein CASRGTNEKLFF.

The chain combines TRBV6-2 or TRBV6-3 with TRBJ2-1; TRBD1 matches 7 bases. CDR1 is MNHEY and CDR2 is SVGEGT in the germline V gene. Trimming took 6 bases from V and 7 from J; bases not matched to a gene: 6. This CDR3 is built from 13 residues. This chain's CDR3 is CASSPTGINEQFF. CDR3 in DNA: TGTGCCAGCAGCCCGACAGGGATTAATGAGCAGTTCTTC.

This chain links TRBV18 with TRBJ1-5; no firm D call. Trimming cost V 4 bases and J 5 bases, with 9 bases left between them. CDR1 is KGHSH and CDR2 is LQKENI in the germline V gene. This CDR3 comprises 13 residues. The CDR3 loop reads CASSLHLDQPQHF. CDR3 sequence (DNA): TGTGCCAGCTCACTCCATCTCGATCAGCCCCAGCATTTT.

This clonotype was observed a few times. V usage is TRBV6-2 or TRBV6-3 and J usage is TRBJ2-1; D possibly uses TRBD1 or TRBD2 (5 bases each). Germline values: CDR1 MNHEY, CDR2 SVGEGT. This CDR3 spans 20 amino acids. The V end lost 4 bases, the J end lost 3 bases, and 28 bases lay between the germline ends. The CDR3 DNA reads TGTGCCAGCAGTTCCGACCGAGGGACGGTAGCCGGGACGCTCTACAATGAGCAGTTCTTC. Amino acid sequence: CASSSDRGTVAGTLYNEQFF.

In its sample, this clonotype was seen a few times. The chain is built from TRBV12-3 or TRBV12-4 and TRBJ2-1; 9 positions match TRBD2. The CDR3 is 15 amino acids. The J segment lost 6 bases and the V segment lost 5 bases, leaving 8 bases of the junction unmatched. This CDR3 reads CASSVREGPINEQFF. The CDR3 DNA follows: TGTGCCAGCAGTGTGCGGGAGGGCCCCATCAATGAGCAGTTCTTC.

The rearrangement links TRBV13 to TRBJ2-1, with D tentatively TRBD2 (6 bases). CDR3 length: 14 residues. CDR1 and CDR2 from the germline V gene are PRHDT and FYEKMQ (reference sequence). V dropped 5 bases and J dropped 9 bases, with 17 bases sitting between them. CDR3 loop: CASSPRPGDGEQFF. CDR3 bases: TGTGCCAGCAGCCCCCGCCCGGGGGATGGTGAGCAGTTCTTC.

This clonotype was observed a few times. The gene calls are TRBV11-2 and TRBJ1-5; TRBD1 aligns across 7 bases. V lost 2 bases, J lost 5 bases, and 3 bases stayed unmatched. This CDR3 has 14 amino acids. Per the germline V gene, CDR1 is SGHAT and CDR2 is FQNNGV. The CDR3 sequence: CASSLQGVDQPQHF. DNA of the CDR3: TGTGCCAGCAGCTTACAGGGGGTTGATCAGCCCCAGCATTTT.

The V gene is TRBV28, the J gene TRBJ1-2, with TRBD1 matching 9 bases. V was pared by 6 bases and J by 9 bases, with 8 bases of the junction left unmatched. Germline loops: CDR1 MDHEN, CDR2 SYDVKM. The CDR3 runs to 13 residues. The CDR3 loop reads CASRPGQGVSYTF. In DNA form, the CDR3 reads TGTGCCAGCAGGCCGGGACAGGGTGTAAGCTACACCTTC.

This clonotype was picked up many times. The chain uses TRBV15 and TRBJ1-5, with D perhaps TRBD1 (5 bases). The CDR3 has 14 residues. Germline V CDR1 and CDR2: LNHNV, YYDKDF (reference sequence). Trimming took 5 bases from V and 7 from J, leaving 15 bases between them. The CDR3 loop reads CATSRAGVEQPQHF. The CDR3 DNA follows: TGTGCCACCAGCCGAGCGGGGGTAGAGCAGCCCCAGCATTTT.

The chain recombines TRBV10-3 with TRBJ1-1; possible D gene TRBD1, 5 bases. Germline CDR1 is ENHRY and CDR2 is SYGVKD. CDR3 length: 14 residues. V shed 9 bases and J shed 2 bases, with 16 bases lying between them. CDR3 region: CAITSGPVNTEAFF. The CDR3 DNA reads TGTGCCATTACGTCAGGGCCCGTAAACACTGAAGCTTTCTTT.

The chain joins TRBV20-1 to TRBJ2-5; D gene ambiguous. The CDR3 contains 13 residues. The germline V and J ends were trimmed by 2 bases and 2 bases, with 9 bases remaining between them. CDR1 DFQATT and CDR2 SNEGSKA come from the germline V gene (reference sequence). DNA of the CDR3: TGCAGTGCTAGAACTCAAAATCAAGAGACCCAGTACTTC. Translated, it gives CSARTQNQETQYF.

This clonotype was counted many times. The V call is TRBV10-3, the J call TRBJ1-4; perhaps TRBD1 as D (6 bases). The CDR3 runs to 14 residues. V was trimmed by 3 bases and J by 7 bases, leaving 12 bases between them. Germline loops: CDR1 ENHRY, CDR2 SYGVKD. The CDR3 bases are TGTGCCATCAGTGACTCGGGGGCTGGTGAAAAACTGTTTTTT. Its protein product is CAISDSGAGEKLFF.

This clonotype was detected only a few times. The CDR3 loop reads CSARASMNTEAFF. The CDR3 DNA reads as TGCAGTGCTAGAGCTTCCATGAACACTGAAGCTTTCTTT. The chain recombines TRBV20-1 with TRBJ1-1, with no clear D. This CDR3 is built from 13 residues. The V end lost 1 base, the J end lost 0 bases, and 6 bases lay between the germline ends. Germline CDR1 and CDR2: DFQATT and SNEGSKA (reference sequence).